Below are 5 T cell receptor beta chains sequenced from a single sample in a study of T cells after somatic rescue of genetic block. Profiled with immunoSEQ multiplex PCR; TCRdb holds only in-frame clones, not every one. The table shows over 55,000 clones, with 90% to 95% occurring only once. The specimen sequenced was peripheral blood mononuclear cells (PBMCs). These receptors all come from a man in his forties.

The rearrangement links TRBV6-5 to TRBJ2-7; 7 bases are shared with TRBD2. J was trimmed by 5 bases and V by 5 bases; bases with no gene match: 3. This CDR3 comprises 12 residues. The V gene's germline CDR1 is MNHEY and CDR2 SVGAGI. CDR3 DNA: TGTGCCAGCAGTGAAGGGAGGGACGAGCAGTACTTC. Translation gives CASSEGRDEQYF.

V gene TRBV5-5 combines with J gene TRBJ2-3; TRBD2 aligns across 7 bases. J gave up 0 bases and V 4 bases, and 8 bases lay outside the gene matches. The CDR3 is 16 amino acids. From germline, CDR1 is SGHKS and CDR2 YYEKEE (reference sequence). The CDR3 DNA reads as TGTGCCAGCAGCGGCGGACGGGGGGACAGCACAGATACGCAGTATTTT. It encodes CASSGGRGDSTDTQYF. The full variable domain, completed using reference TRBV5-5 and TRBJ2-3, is DAGVTQSPTHLIKTRGQQVTLRCSPISGHKSVSWYQQVLGQGPQFIFQYYEKEERGRGNFPDRFSARQFPNYSSELNVNALLLGDSALYLCASSGGRGDSTDTQYFGPGTRLTVL.

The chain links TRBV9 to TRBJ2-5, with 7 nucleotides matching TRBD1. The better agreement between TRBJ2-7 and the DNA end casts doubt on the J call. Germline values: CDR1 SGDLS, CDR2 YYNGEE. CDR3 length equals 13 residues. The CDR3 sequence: CASSVGQSYEQYF. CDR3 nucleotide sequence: TGTGCCAGCAGCGTGGGACAGTCCTACGAGCAGTACTTC.

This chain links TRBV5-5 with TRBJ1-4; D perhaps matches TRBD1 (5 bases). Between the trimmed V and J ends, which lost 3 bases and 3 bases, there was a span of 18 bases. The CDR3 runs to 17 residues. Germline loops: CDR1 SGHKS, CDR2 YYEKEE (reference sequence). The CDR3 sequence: CASSWGRQALANEKLFF. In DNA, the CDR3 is TGTGCCAGCAGCTGGGGGAGGCAGGCTCTAGCTAATGAAAAACTGTTTTTT.

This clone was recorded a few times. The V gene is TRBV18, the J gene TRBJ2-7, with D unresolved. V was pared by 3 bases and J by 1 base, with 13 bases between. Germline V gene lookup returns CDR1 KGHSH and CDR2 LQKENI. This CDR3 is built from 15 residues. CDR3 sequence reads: CASSPQMGSSYEQYF. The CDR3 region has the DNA TGTGCCAGCTCACCTCAGATGGGGTCTTCCTACGAGCAGTACTTC.